Listed below are T cell receptor beta chains from one sample, sequenced in a study of blood T cell repertoires in COVID-19. The repertoire was sequenced with immunoSEQ multiplex PCR; TCRdb's copy has only in-frame clones and lacks some. Seen here are about 84,000 clones, 75% to 85% observed once, and the top ten hold about 29%. Sequenced: peripheral blood. The source of these receptors is a woman aged 80 or older with acute or convalescent COVID-19. Each CDR3 is given with its conserved first and last residue.

V gene	CDR3 protein
TRBV6-5	CASSYSGHPEGYTF
TRBV27	CASSWVGPYNEQFF
TRBV6-5	CASSRDTYNEQFF
TRBV7-2	CASSSRWEDTQYF
TRBV11-3	CASSSPLAGQSYEQYF
TRBV5-1	CASSAAPLAGGVPGELFF
TRBV24-1	CATSDASGTGGSNNQPQHF
TRBV29-1	CSVEGVRLAGGLHEQFF
TRBV27	CASSPSGQPTDTQYF
TRBV12-5	CASGLFTGNTGELFF
TRBV2	CASSVSLSGGNSPLHF
TRBV5-1	CASSSDGRVYEQYF
TRBV7-9	CASSPNLRDFYGYTF
TRBV12-3/TRBV12-4	CASSFQGKDIQYF
TRBV27	CASSLSFQGNEQFF
TRBV19	CASSPYAGTGAPGANVLTF
TRBV7-9	CASSADRGIEKLFF
TRBV7-2	CASSWGGGQGTNYGYTF
TRBV5-1	CASRHSYEQYF
TRBV24-1	CATSDVGQGVETQYF
TRBV5-5	CASSTRLATETQYF
TRBV19	CASSKTGALTEAFF
TRBV6-5	CASTDSLAYEQYF
TRBV18	CASSPPAGQGYGYTF